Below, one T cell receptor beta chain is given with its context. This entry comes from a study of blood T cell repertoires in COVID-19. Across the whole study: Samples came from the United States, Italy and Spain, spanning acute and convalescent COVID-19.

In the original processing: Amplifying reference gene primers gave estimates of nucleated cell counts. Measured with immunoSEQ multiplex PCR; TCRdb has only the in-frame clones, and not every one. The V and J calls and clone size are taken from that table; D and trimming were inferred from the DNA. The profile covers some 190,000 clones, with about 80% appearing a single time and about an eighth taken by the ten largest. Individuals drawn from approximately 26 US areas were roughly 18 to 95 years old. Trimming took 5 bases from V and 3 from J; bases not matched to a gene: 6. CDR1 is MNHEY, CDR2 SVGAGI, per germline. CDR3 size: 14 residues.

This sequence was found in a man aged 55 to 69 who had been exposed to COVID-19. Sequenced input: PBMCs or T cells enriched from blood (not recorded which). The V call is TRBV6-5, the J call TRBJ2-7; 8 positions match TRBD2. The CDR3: CASSLGRGIYEQYF. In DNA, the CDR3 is TGTGCCAGCAGTCTCGGGAGGGGGATCTACGAGCAGTACTTC.